The 26 T cell receptor beta chains below come from one sample, sequenced in a study of control samples from healthy donors and cancer patients (dated by TCRdb to between 2020 and 2021). The library was generated by the immunoSEQ multiplex PCR assay. TCRdb mirrors the immuneACCESS table, restricted to in-frame sequences. Some clones are absent from its copies; in checked studies, under half trace to an unresolved V gene, and the reason for the others is unknown. The sample table lists about 120,000 clones, 75% to 90% of them with a count of one. Clones ranked in the top ten supply 1.1% of the sample. Specimen: PBMCs. The source is a woman in her 50s with colorectal cancer.

This clone was found a few times. The chain combines TRBV6-1 with TRBJ1-5, with D maybe TRBD1 (6 bases). Trimming shortened V by 3 bases and J by 1 base, and 16 bases separated the two germline ends. This CDR3 region has 17 residues. CDR1 is MNHNS and CDR2 is SASEGT in the germline V gene. CDR3 nucleotides: TGTGCCAGCAGTGACCCCTTGGGCAGGGGAAGCAATCAGCCCCAGCATTTT. Translation: CASSDPLGRGSNQPQHF.

The J gene is TRBJ2-5, the V gene TRBV9, with 10 bases aligning to TRBD1. Germline V gives CDR1 SGDLS, CDR2 YYNGEE. CDR3 length: 17 amino acids. With 3 bases clipped from V and 5 bases from J, the junction kept 13 bases outside the gene matches. Here the CDR3 DNA reads TGTGCCAGCAGCGCCCTTCGACAGGGGGCTTTTGGGGAGACCCAGTACTTC. It specifies CASSALRQGAFGETQYF.

This clone was recorded only once. The V gene is TRBV23-1, the J gene TRBJ2-4, with D maybe TRBD1 (5 bases). TRBV23-1 is treated as an ORF (open reading frame) with a function not yet certain. CDR3 length equals 15 residues. V lost 4 bases, J lost 0 bases, and 10 bases lay in between. The CDR3 coding sequence is TGCGCCAGCAGTCCTTCACAGGTAGCCAAAAACATTCAGTACTTC. Its protein is CASSPSQVAKNIQYF.

This clone has just a few counts. The chain carries TRBV12-5 and TRBJ2-2; no reliable D call. In germline, CDR1 is LGHNT, CDR2 FRNRAP. V lost 2 bases, J lost 2 bases, and 6 bases lay in between. The CDR3 length is 14 residues. The CDR3 sequence: CASGLTVNTGELFF. CDR3 DNA: TGTGCTAGTGGTTTGACAGTTAACACCGGGGAGCTGTTTTTT. The whole variable domain, remainder taken from reference TRBV12-5 and TRBJ2-2, is DARVTQTPRHKVTEMGQEVTMRCQPILGHNTVFWYRQTMMQGLELLAYFRNRAPLDDSGMPKDRFSAEMPDATLATLKIQPSEPRDSAVYFCASGLTVNTGELFFGEGSRLTVL.

The rearrangement joins TRBV5-1 to TRBJ1-2; D is ambiguous. V lost 1 base and J lost 1, with 5 bases in between. The CDR3 totals 13 residues. Germline V gives CDR1 SGHRS, CDR2 YFSETQ. In nucleotides, the CDR3 is TGCGCCAGCAGCTTGACGGTTAACTATGGCTACACCTTC. Translation: CASSLTVNYGYTF.

The rearrangement links TRBV2 to TRBJ2-5, with D possibly being TRBD2 (6 bases). The germline CDR1 and CDR2 sequences are SNHLY and FYNNEI. CDR3 size: 15 residues. V lost 1 base and J 3 bases, leaving 12 bases between the germline ends. CDR3 DNA: TGTGCCAGCAGTGAAGGAGGTAGCGGCAAAGAGACCCAGTACTTC. It yields the protein CASSEGGSGKETQYF.

The J gene is TRBJ2-7, the V gene TRBV2; TRBD1 aligns across 8 bases. The junction had 4 bases not matched to a gene; V was cut back by 6 bases and J by 0 bases. Germline CDR1 is SNHLY and CDR2 is FYNNEI. The CDR3 is 14 residues long. This CDR3 is CASRGQAGSYEQYF. Here the CDR3 DNA reads TGTGCCAGCAGGGGACAGGCTGGCTCCTACGAGCAGTACTTC.

The chain employs TRBV28 and TRBJ2-7, with D perhaps given as TRBD1 or TRBD2 (5 bases each). Germline V gene sequence: CDR1 MDHEN, CDR2 SYDVKM. This CDR3 has 13 residues. V dropped 5 bases and J dropped 9 bases, with 17 bases sitting between them. CDR3 bases: TGTGCCAGCAGTGCATCTCAGGGACCCTGGCAGTACTTC. The encoded protein is CASSASQGPWQYF.

In this sample, this clone turned up once. This rearrangement joins TRBV19 to TRBJ2-1, with 10 nucleotides matching TRBD1. From germline, CDR1 is LNHDA and CDR2 SQIVND (reference sequence). J was trimmed by 7 bases and V by 6 bases; bases with no gene match: 9. The CDR3 spans 15 residues. The CDR3 DNA follows: TGTGCCAGTAGGACCGGGACAGGGGAAGGGAATGAGCAGTTCTTC. Translated, it gives CASRTGTGEGNEQFF.

V is TRBV12-2 and J is TRBJ1-1; TRBD1 is the table's D call and was not checked against the DNA. TRBV12-2 is labeled a pseudogene. There are 14 residues in the CDR3. CDR3 sequence: CASRLALQATEAFF. CDR3 nucleotide sequence: TGTGCAAGTCGCTTAGCGCTACAGGCCACTGAAGCTTTCTTT.

The J gene is TRBJ2-7, the V gene TRBV2; 8 nucleotides match TRBD1. Looked up from germline, CDR1 is SNHLY and CDR2 is FYNNEI. The V gene end was trimmed by 4 bases and the J gene end by 4 bases; junction bases not matched to a gene: 6. The CDR3 contains 14 residues. For the CDR3, the DNA is TGTGCCAGCAGTGTTCGGACAGGGATTTACGAGCAGTACTTC. Translating gives CASSVRTGIYEQYF.

The chain is built from TRBV5-1 and TRBJ1-1; 8 bases are shared with TRBD1. CDR3 length: 14 amino acids. With 3 bases clipped from V and 4 bases from J, the junction kept 5 bases outside the gene matches. The germline V gene encodes CDR1 SGHRS and CDR2 YFSETQ. The CDR3: CASSSLQGGTEAFF. The CDR3 coding sequence is TGCGCCAGCAGCTCTTTACAGGGGGGCACTGAAGCTTTCTTT.

The CDR3 protein is CASSGAGSGTDTQYF. The CDR3 coding sequence is TGTGCCAGCAGTGGGGCAGGGTCAGGCACAGATACGCAGTATTTT. The chain employs TRBV2 and TRBJ2-3; TRBD1 is a possible D gene (5 bases). The CDR3 contains 15 residues. The germline gives CDR1 SNHLY, CDR2 FYNNEI. Trimming shortened V by 4 bases and J by 1 base, and 12 bases separated the two germline ends.

The J gene is TRBJ1-3, the V gene TRBV5-1; D is unresolved. The CDR3 is 14 amino acids. The germline V and J ends were trimmed by 1 base and 0 bases, with 5 bases remaining between them. The V gene's germline CDR1 is SGHRS and CDR2 YFSETQ. Here the CDR3 DNA reads TGCGCCAGCAGCTTGTACGACTCTGGAAACACCATATATTTT. Translating it yields CASSLYDSGNTIYF.

The chain uses TRBV9 and TRBJ2-7; 7 positions agree with TRBD2. This CDR3 is built from 18 residues. With V trimmed by 4 bases and J by 0 bases, 16 bases remained unmatched. In germline, CDR1 is SGDLS, CDR2 YYNGEE. In nucleotides, the CDR3 is TGTGCCAGCAGCAGAGCTGGGGGGGGATTCAGGAGCTCCTACGAGCAGTACTTC. Translated: CASSRAGGGFRSSYEQYF.

This clone was recorded a few times. The genes are TRBV27 and TRBJ1-2; a possible D gene is TRBD1 (5 bases). The V end was cut by 4 bases, the J end by 4 bases, with 16 bases between. The CDR3 covers 15 residues. Germline values: CDR1 MNHEY, CDR2 SMNVEV (reference sequence). In DNA, the CDR3 is TGTGCCAGCAGTTCCTTTGAAGCAGGGACCTATGGCTACACCTTC. Its protein product is CASSSFEAGTYGYTF.

The chain carries TRBV3-1 (or the pseudogene TRBV3-2) and TRBJ1-2, with a possible D match to TRBD1 (5 bases). CDR3 length: 12 amino acids. V was clipped by 6 bases and J by 9 bases, with 14 bases between them. CDR1 and CDR2 from the germline V gene are LGHDT and YNNKEL (reference sequence). CDR3 in DNA: TGTGCCAGCAGAGACAGAACGGGTAGCTACACCTTC. This gives the protein CASRDRTGSYTF.

This chain joins TRBV5-1 and TRBJ1-3; possibly TRBD1 for D (5 bases). This CDR3 has 18 residues. Germline CDR1 and CDR2: SGHRS and YFSETQ. V lost 4 bases to trimming and J lost 1 base, with 21 bases between them. CDR3 loop: CASSPTLTAELSGNTIYF. CDR3 coding DNA: TGCGCCAGCAGCCCTACTCTGACAGCTGAGCTGTCTGGAAACACCATATATTTT.

The chain is built from TRBV18 and TRBJ1-1; D not certain. The CDR3 sequence is 15 residues long. V was clipped by 0 bases and J by 0 bases, with 8 bases between them. Germline V gene lookup returns CDR1 KGHSH and CDR2 LQKENI. This CDR3 reads CASSPPRRLNTEAFF. As DNA, the CDR3 is TGTGCCAGCTCACCACCCCGGCGCCTGAACACTGAAGCTTTCTTT.

CDR3 sequence (DNA): TGTGCCAGCAGTAATGAACAGGGTACTGAAGCTTTCTTT. Translation gives CASSNEQGTEAFF. J is TRBJ1-1 and V is TRBV2, with D perhaps matching TRBD1 (6 bases). CDR3 length equals 13 residues. Germline V gives CDR1 SNHLY, CDR2 FYNNEI. The V and J ends lost 5 bases and 5 bases respectively, with 12 bases between them.

The genes are TRBV2 and TRBJ1-4, with 9 bases aligning to TRBD1. The CDR3 totals 14 residues. V was clipped by 1 base and J by 6 bases; unmatched bases: 0. Germline CDR1 reads SNHLY; CDR2 reads FYNNEI. CDR3 coding DNA: TGTGCCAGCAGTGAAGACAGGGGGCATGAAAAACTGTTTTTT. Protein: CASSEDRGHEKLFF.

This clone was seen a handful of times. V usage is TRBV5-1 and J usage is TRBJ1-6; perhaps TRBD1 as D (6 bases). Germline V gene lookup returns CDR1 SGHRS and CDR2 YFSETQ. V was shortened by 3 bases and J by 6 bases, with 13 bases between the two germline ends. CDR3 length equals 15 residues. Written as DNA, the CDR3 is TGCGCCAGCAGCTCGTTACAGGGTGGTAATTCACCCCTCCACTTT. It translates to CASSSLQGGNSPLHF.

The rearrangement uses TRBV13 and TRBJ1-3; TRBD1 might be the D (6 bases). Germline assignment: CDR1 PRHDT and CDR2 FYEKMQ (reference sequence). The CDR3 covers 18 residues. Trimming took off 0 bases at V and 0 bases at J, with 15 bases between the two ends. CDR3 in DNA: TGTGCCAGCAGCTTAGGCTGGGAGGACAGTGACTCTGGAAACACCATATATTTT. It is translated as CASSLGWEDSDSGNTIYF.

This chain links TRBV11-2 with TRBJ2-1; 8 bases are shared with TRBD2. Germline CDR1 and CDR2: SGHAT and FQNNGV. There are 17 residues in the CDR3. Germline trimming cut 1 base from V and 6 bases from J; bases unmatched to any gene: 11. This CDR3 reads CASSLGRTGTSINEQFF. CDR3 DNA sequence: TGTGCCAGCAGCTTAGGCCGAACCGGGACTAGTATCAATGAGCAGTTCTTC.

This chain connects TRBV2 to TRBJ1-2, with 9 bases fitting TRBD1. The CDR3 is 13 amino acids. From germline, CDR1 is SNHLY and CDR2 FYNNEI. Trimming took 6 bases from V and 6 from J; bases not matched to a gene: 5. CDR3 loop: CASRGDRVDGYTF. CDR3 DNA sequence: TGTGCCAGCAGGGGGGACAGGGTAGATGGCTACACCTTC.

The rearrangement joins TRBV30 to TRBJ2-5, with D maybe TRBD1 (6 bases). Germline CDR1 GTSNPN, CDR2 SVGIG (reference sequence). This CDR3 contains 13 residues. Trimming took off 1 base at V and 5 bases at J, with 11 bases between the two ends. The CDR3 sequence: CAWSAQGPETQYF. CDR3 DNA sequence: TGTGCCTGGAGTGCACAGGGACCGGAGACCCAGTACTTC.